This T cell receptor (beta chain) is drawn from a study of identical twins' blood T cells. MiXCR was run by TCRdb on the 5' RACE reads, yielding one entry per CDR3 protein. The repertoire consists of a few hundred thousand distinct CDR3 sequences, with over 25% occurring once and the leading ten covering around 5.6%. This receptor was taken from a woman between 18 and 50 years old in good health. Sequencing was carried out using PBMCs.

The CDR3 sequence is CASSPWDSYGYTF. CDR3 DNA sequence: TGTGCCAGTAGTCCCTGGGACAGCTATGGCTACACCTTC. The chain is built from TRBV19 and TRBJ1-2; 7 positions match TRBD1. J was trimmed by 4 bases and V by 5 bases; bases with no gene match: 4. This CDR3 is built from 13 residues. The germline V gene has CDR1 LNHDA and CDR2 SQIVND (reference sequence). The full variable domain, its missing parts supplied by reference TRBV19 and TRBJ1-2, is DGGITQSPKYLFRKEGQNVTLSCEQNLNHDAMYWYRQDPGQGLRLIYYSQIVNDFQKGDIAEGYSVSREKKESFPLTVTSAQKNPTAFYLCASSPWDSYGYTFGSGTRLTVV.